These T cell receptor beta chains were read from a single sample in a study of T-cell memory formation after mild COVID-19. Each CDR3 protein is one row after TCRdb ran MiXCR on the 5' RACE reads. This sample has hundreds of thousands of distinct CDR3 sequences, with roughly 20% found just once. Source material: PBMCs or a T cell subset sorted from them (not recorded which). The receptors here all came from a young man who had mild COVID-19 (a few samples of this study predate the infection). Cell type and time point are not known. Both conserved end residues are part of each CDR3. The order of the fields is J gene, D gene, V gene, clone size, CDR3 DNA, CDR3 protein. D genes are given only for firm matches. Rows give clone size only sometimes, using once, few, many, or a class for an expanded clone.

J: TRBJ2-5; D: NA; V: TRBV20-1; size: NA; DNA: TGCAGTGCTAGAGTGGGAGGTCACAGGGGAAAGACCCAGTACTTC; CDR3: CSARVGGHRGKTQYF
J: TRBJ1-2; D: TRBD1; V: TRBV7-9; size: few; DNA: TGTGCCAGCAGCACCTTAACAGGGGGTCTTAACTATGGCTACACCTTC; CDR3: CASSTLTGGLNYGYTF
J: TRBJ2-1; D: TRBD2; V: TRBV2; size: few; DNA: TGTGCCAGCAGCGGGGGAGCGGGGACCTCCTACAATGAGCAGTTCTTC; CDR3: CASSGGAGTSYNEQFF
J: TRBJ2-1; D: NA; V: TRBV4-1; size: few; DNA: TGCGCCAGCAGCCAAGGGTCGAATGTAGGGATTAATGAGCAGTTCTTC; CDR3: CASSQGSNVGINEQFF
J: TRBJ2-2; D: NA; V: TRBV6-5; size: few; DNA: TGTGCCAGCAGTCCCGGACAGGCGGGGAGTACCGGGGAGCTGTTTTTT; CDR3: CASSPGQAGSTGELFF
J: TRBJ1-3; D: NA; V: TRBV7-9; size: few; DNA: TGTGCCAGCAGACCCAGGGTAAACGGAAACACCATATATTTT; CDR3: CASRPRVNGNTIYF
J: TRBJ2-1; D: TRBD1; V: TRBV3-1; size: many; DNA: TGTGCCAGCAGCCGCCGACAGGGGAACAATGAGCAGTTCTTC; CDR3: CASSRRQGNNEQFF
J: TRBJ1-2; D: TRBD1; V: TRBV7-9; size: NA; DNA: TGTGCCAGCAGCCCCACAGGGGGCGGATGGTATGGCTACACCTTC; CDR3: CASSPTGGGWYGYTF
J: TRBJ2-3; D: NA; V: TRBV7-2; size: few; DNA: TGTGCCAGCAGCTTCCAGACGGGCACAGATACGCAGTATTTT; CDR3: CASSFQTGTDTQYF
J: TRBJ2-5; D: NA; V: TRBV5-8; size: NA; DNA: TGTGCCAGCAGCTTGGGGTACAACAGCGAACAAGAGACCCAGTACTTC; CDR3: CASSLGYNSEQETQYF
J: TRBJ1-1; D: NA; V: TRBV7-9; size: NA; DNA: TGTGCCAGCAGCTTATTTCAGGAGAACACTGAAGCTTTCTTT; CDR3: CASSLFQENTEAFF
J: TRBJ1-2; D: NA; V: TRBV6-5; size: few; DNA: TGTGCCAGCAGTGGCAGGGCCTTAGGCTACACCTTC; CDR3: CASSGRALGYTF
J: TRBJ2-6; D: NA; V: TRBV6-2/TRBV6-3; size: NA; DNA: TGTGCCAGCAGTTACCGTCACGGCTCTGGGGCCAACGTCCTGACTTTC; CDR3: CASSYRHGSGANVLTF
J: TRBJ1-1; D: NA; V: TRBV28; size: NA; DNA: TGTGCCAGCAGTTTTCGTAGGAGTAGCACTGAAGCTTTCTTT; CDR3: CASSFRRSSTEAFF
J: TRBJ1-5; D: NA; V: TRBV4-1; size: few; DNA: TGCGCCAGCAGCCAAGTGGCGACCGGACTGAAAAATCAGCCCCAGCATTTT; CDR3: CASSQVATGLKNQPQHF
J: TRBJ2-5; D: NA; V: TRBV28; size: few; DNA: TGTGCCAGCAGAGGGCAGGGGTTGAAGGAGACCCAGTACTTC; CDR3: CASRGQGLKETQYF
J: TRBJ2-3; D: TRBD1; V: TRBV24-1; size: few; DNA: TGTGCCACCCGAGCCCGGGCAGGGGGCGCAGATACGCAGTATTTT; CDR3: CATRARAGGADTQYF
J: TRBJ2-2; D: NA; V: TRBV7-8; size: few; DNA: TGTGCCAGCAGCTTAGTGGGCTCGGTACTGTCCGGGGAGCTGTTTTTT; CDR3: CASSLVGSVLSGELFF
J: TRBJ2-1; D: TRBD2; V: TRBV4-3; size: few; DNA: TGCGCCAGCAGCCAAGACCACGGGGGGATGTGGTTCTTC; CDR3: CASSQDHGGMWFF
J: TRBJ2-7; D: TRBD1; V: TRBV7-9; size: NA; DNA: TGTGCCAGCAGCTCATACAGGGGGCTTCCCTACGAGCAGTACTTC; CDR3: CASSSYRGLPYEQYF
J: TRBJ2-1; D: NA; V: TRBV7-9; size: few; DNA: TGTGCCAGCACCGGGGGAGGGGGGGACTACAATGAGCAGTTCTTC; CDR3: CASTGGGGDYNEQFF
J: TRBJ2-1; D: TRBD2; V: TRBV10-3; size: once; DNA: TGTGCCATCAGTGAGGAGGCGGGGGGAGGTTCCTACAATGAGCAGTTCTTC; CDR3: CAISEEAGGGSYNEQFF
J: TRBJ2-1; D: NA; V: TRBV14; size: few; DNA: TGTGCCAGCAGCCAAACCTACGACGTTACGCAGTTCTTC; CDR3: CASSQTYDVTQFF
J: TRBJ1-1; D: NA; V: TRBV12-3/TRBV12-4; size: few; DNA: TGTGCCAGCAGTCCTTTGGGACGGACGAACACTGAAGCTTTCTTT; CDR3: CASSPLGRTNTEAFF
J: TRBJ2-1; D: NA; V: TRBV30; size: NA; DNA: TGTGCCTGGCAACAGGGAGAATACAATGAGCAGTTCTTC; CDR3: CAWQQGEYNEQFF
J: TRBJ1-5; D: NA; V: TRBV10-2; size: NA; DNA: TGCGCCAGCAGTGTTGGGGGCCAGCCCCAGCATTTT; CDR3: CASSVGGQPQHF
J: TRBJ2-3; D: NA; V: TRBV7-3; size: few; DNA: TGTGCCAGCAGCTCCGGGTCCTCCCGCAGCACAGATACGCAGTATTTT; CDR3: CASSSGSSRSTDTQYF
J: TRBJ2-3; D: TRBD2; V: TRBV10-3; size: few; DNA: TGTGCCATCAGTATAGCGGGGGCAATGGATACGCAGTATTTT; CDR3: CAISIAGAMDTQYF
J: TRBJ1-5; D: NA; V: TRBV4-1; size: NA; DNA: TGCGCCAGCAGCCAAGCGGGGAACAATCAGCCCCAGCATTTT; CDR3: CASSQAGNNQPQHF
J: TRBJ1-1; D: NA; V: TRBV6-2/TRBV6-3; size: many; DNA: TGTGCCAGCAGTTATGGGGGGAACACTGAAGCTTTCTTT; CDR3: CASSYGGNTEAFF
J: TRBJ1-4; D: NA; V: TRBV29-1; size: NA; DNA: TGCAGCGTTGAAGATGGCGTGTCGACGGAACTGTTTTTT; CDR3: CSVEDGVSTELFF
J: TRBJ2-1; D: NA; V: TRBV12-3/TRBV12-4; size: NA; DNA: TGTGCCAGCAGCTTGGCTAGCGAGCAGTTCTTC; CDR3: CASSLASEQFF
J: TRBJ1-1; D: NA; V: TRBV11-1; size: NA; DNA: TGTGCCAGCAGCTTCCGCAGGGTTGTAAACACTGAAGCTTTCTTT; CDR3: CASSFRRVVNTEAFF
J: TRBJ1-2; D: NA; V: TRBV5-1; size: many; DNA: TGCGCCAGCAGCTTTATGGCGCTCACTAACTATGGCTACACCTTC; CDR3: CASSFMALTNYGYTF
J: TRBJ2-7; D: TRBD1; V: TRBV7-9; size: NA; DNA: TGTGCCAGCAGCTTAAACAGGGGGGAATACGAGCAGTACTTC; CDR3: CASSLNRGEYEQYF
J: TRBJ1-4; D: TRBD1; V: TRBV28; size: few; DNA: TGTGCCAGCAGGGTGGACAGGGTAGGCGAAAAACTGTTTTTT; CDR3: CASRVDRVGEKLFF
J: TRBJ2-5; D: NA; V: TRBV7-6; size: few; DNA: TGTGCCAGCAGCTTATCCCAGGGTTTAGGAGAGACCCAGTACTTC; CDR3: CASSLSQGLGETQYF
J: TRBJ1-1; D: NA; V: TRBV10-3; size: NA; DNA: TGTGCCATCAGTGAAGGGCATACGAACACTGAAGCTTTCTTT; CDR3: CAISEGHTNTEAFF
J: TRBJ2-3; D: TRBD2; V: TRBV4-2; size: few; DNA: TGTGCCAGCAGCCTATACGGTGGGGACTACAACACAGATACGCAGTATTTT; CDR3: CASSLYGGDYNTDTQYF
J: TRBJ2-2; D: NA; V: TRBV4-1; size: few; DNA: TGCGCCAGCAGCCAAGTTCAGGGCTCCACCGGGGAGCTGTTTTTT; CDR3: CASSQVQGSTGELFF
J: TRBJ2-3; D: NA; V: TRBV2; size: NA; DNA: TGTGCCAGCGGACTCGCTCAGGGCACGCAGTATTTT; CDR3: CASGLAQGTQYF
J: TRBJ2-5; D: NA; V: TRBV5-1; size: NA; DNA: TGCGCCAGCAGCGCGGGACCCAGGGAGACCCAGTACTTC; CDR3: CASSAGPRETQYF
J: TRBJ2-1; D: NA; V: TRBV5-1; size: few; DNA: TGCGCCAGCAGCCCATGGAGGGGCAATCAGCAGTTCTTC; CDR3: CASSPWRGNQQFF
J: TRBJ2-1; D: TRBD2; V: TRBV4-3; size: NA; DNA: TGCGCCAGCAGCCAAGATCCCGGGGACTACCCCTACAATGAGCAGTTCTTC; CDR3: CASSQDPGDYPYNEQFF
J: TRBJ1-1; D: NA; V: TRBV29-1; size: few; DNA: TGCAGCGTTAAAATTTGGGTGCTCACTGAAGCTTTCTTT; CDR3: CSVKIWVLTEAFF
J: TRBJ2-5; D: NA; V: TRBV7-9; size: NA; DNA: TGTGCCAGCAGCTTAGCACAGGACTATCAAGAGACCCAGTACTTC; CDR3: CASSLAQDYQETQYF
J: TRBJ1-2; D: NA; V: TRBV27; size: NA; DNA: TGTGCCAGCAGTCCCCGGGAACCGAACTATGGCTACACCTTC; CDR3: CASSPREPNYGYTF
J: TRBJ1-2; D: NA; V: TRBV20-1; size: NA; DNA: TGCAGTGCTAGAAGGCGCGGGGGGGCGCGGACTGGCTACACCTTC; CDR3: CSARRRGGARTGYTF
J: TRBJ1-3; D: NA; V: TRBV28; size: few; DNA: TGTGCCAGCAGTGACAGCACCTCTGGAAACGCCATATATTTT; CDR3: CASSDSTSGNAIYF
J: TRBJ2-7; D: NA; V: TRBV4-3; size: many; DNA: TGCGCCAGCAGCCCCCAGCGAGGAGGCTACGAGCAGTACTTC; CDR3: CASSPQRGGYEQYF
J: TRBJ2-1; D: TRBD1; V: TRBV7-3; size: NA; DNA: TGTGCCAGCAGCTTAATGGGACAGGGGGCTCCCAATGAGCAGTTCTTC; CDR3: CASSLMGQGAPNEQFF
J: TRBJ1-4; D: TRBD1; V: TRBV19; size: NA; DNA: TGTGCCAGTAGTACGGTCCGGGACAGAAATGAAAAACTGTTTTTT; CDR3: CASSTVRDRNEKLFF
J: TRBJ1-5; D: NA; V: TRBV30; size: NA; DNA: TGTGCCTGGAGCGGGGGGTGGAATCAGCCCCAGCATTTT; CDR3: CAWSGGWNQPQHF
J: TRBJ2-7; D: TRBD1; V: TRBV7-2; size: few; DNA: TGTGCCAGCAGCCGGGACAGGCACGAGCAGTACTTC; CDR3: CASSRDRHEQYF
J: TRBJ1-1; D: NA; V: TRBV5-1; size: NA; DNA: TGCGCCAGCACCCTGGGGAGCCTGAACACTGAAGCTTTCTTT; CDR3: CASTLGSLNTEAFF
J: TRBJ1-2; D: NA; V: TRBV7-9; size: NA; DNA: TGTGCCAGCAGCTTAGGGGCAGCTAACTATGGCTACACCTTC; CDR3: CASSLGAANYGYTF
J: TRBJ1-1; D: TRBD1; V: TRBV7-2; size: few; DNA: TGTGCCAGCAGCTCCCGGACAGGGTGGTGGACTGAAGCTTTCTTT; CDR3: CASSSRTGWWTEAFF
J: TRBJ2-5; D: TRBD1; V: TRBV5-1; size: NA; DNA: TGCGCCATCAGCGTCGGGACAGCCCAAGAGACCCAGTACTTC; CDR3: CAISVGTAQETQYF